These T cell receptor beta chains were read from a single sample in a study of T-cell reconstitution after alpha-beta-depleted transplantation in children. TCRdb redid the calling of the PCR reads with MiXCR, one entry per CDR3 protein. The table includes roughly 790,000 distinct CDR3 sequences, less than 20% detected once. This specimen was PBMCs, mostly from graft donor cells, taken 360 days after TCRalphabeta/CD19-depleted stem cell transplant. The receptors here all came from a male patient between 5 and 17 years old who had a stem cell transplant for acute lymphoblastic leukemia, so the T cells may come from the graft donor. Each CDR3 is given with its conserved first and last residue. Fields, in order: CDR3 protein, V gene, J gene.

CDR3aa: CASSLQGISTGELFF
v_gene: TRBV7-8
j_gene: TRBJ2-2

CDR3aa: CASSQGRGANYGYTF
v_gene: TRBV3-1
j_gene: TRBJ1-2

CDR3aa: CASSSKRLSSSYNEQFF
v_gene: TRBV5-5
j_gene: TRBJ2-1

CDR3aa: CASLGYNEQFF
v_gene: TRBV12-3/TRBV12-4
j_gene: TRBJ2-1

CDR3aa: CASSSLAGGSGELFF
v_gene: TRBV5-1
j_gene: TRBJ2-2

CDR3aa: CASSRIGQIFETQYF
v_gene: TRBV7-6
j_gene: TRBJ2-5

CDR3aa: CASSHPGQGDGANTGELFF
v_gene: TRBV5-1
j_gene: TRBJ2-2

CDR3aa: CASSLVPMGQGKGDEQFF
v_gene: TRBV5-1
j_gene: TRBJ2-1

CDR3aa: CASSFGGTGYGYTF
v_gene: TRBV7-8
j_gene: TRBJ1-2

CDR3aa: CASSQGRDSEGGITF
v_gene: TRBV4-1
j_gene: TRBJ1-2

CDR3aa: CASSPRTGLTNTEAFF
v_gene: TRBV9
j_gene: TRBJ1-1

CDR3aa: CASSPTTGIRTEAFF
v_gene: TRBV5-1
j_gene: TRBJ1-1

CDR3aa: CASSLLVSGDSYNEQFF
v_gene: TRBV5-1
j_gene: TRBJ2-1

CDR3aa: CASSLRQGWAYYYEQYF
v_gene: TRBV5-5
j_gene: TRBJ2-7

CDR3aa: CASSKPSGGAFNEQFF
v_gene: TRBV7-6
j_gene: TRBJ2-1

CDR3aa: CASSYSAGGPYNEQFF
v_gene: TRBV6-5
j_gene: TRBJ2-1

CDR3aa: CASSPRRGSRFYEQYF
v_gene: TRBV7-2
j_gene: TRBJ2-7

CDR3aa: CASSLPEAGLNEQYF
v_gene: TRBV7-9
j_gene: TRBJ2-7

CDR3aa: CSGTGGAGNQPQHF
v_gene: TRBV20-1
j_gene: TRBJ1-5

CDR3aa: CASSPSGRTPGSKNEQFF
v_gene: TRBV11-1
j_gene: TRBJ2-1

CDR3aa: CSADPGLAGVEEQFF
v_gene: TRBV29-1
j_gene: TRBJ2-1

CDR3aa: CASSPQGQGLHEQFF
v_gene: TRBV18
j_gene: TRBJ2-1

CDR3aa: CASSLGGVLTDTQYF
v_gene: TRBV7-6
j_gene: TRBJ2-3

CDR3aa: CASSQLGTGNTEAFF
v_gene: TRBV4-1
j_gene: TRBJ1-1

CDR3aa: CASSLVRTEQFF
v_gene: TRBV7-8
j_gene: TRBJ2-1

CDR3aa: CSVPQGGRAWNEQFF
v_gene: TRBV29-1
j_gene: TRBJ2-1

CDR3aa: CASSYSGQSGATNEKLFF
v_gene: TRBV6-5
j_gene: TRBJ1-4

CDR3aa: CASSVSAPKEYNEQFF
v_gene: TRBV12-3/TRBV12-4
j_gene: TRBJ2-1

CDR3aa: CASSQVGAYEQYF
v_gene: TRBV14
j_gene: TRBJ2-7

CDR3aa: CASSPPSGETQYF
v_gene: TRBV7-2
j_gene: TRBJ2-5

CDR3aa: CAISPGTSGANVLTF
v_gene: TRBV10-3
j_gene: TRBJ2-6

CDR3aa: CSAPPSGIGYNEQFF
v_gene: TRBV20-1
j_gene: TRBJ2-1

CDR3aa: CASSRPQLVPYQETQYF
v_gene: TRBV18
j_gene: TRBJ2-5

CDR3aa: CASSLILGTGEAFF
v_gene: TRBV12-3/TRBV12-4
j_gene: TRBJ1-1

CDR3aa: CASSFSRWGTDYGYTF
v_gene: TRBV11-2
j_gene: TRBJ1-2

CDR3aa: CASSFLPGQGSDEQYF
v_gene: TRBV12-3/TRBV12-4
j_gene: TRBJ2-7

CDR3aa: CASSFVGPLNTEAFF
v_gene: TRBV7-2
j_gene: TRBJ1-1

CDR3aa: CASRGTGTTNEKLFF
v_gene: TRBV2
j_gene: TRBJ1-4

CDR3aa: CASSLTQGIETQYF
v_gene: TRBV7-6
j_gene: TRBJ2-5

CDR3aa: CSAREEDTQYF
v_gene: TRBV20-1
j_gene: TRBJ2-3

CDR3aa: CASSLGLAGGMGHYTQYF
v_gene: TRBV13
j_gene: TRBJ2-3

CDR3aa: CASSFVGQNYEQYF
v_gene: TRBV7-2
j_gene: TRBJ2-7